A single sample is the source of the 19 T cell receptor beta chains below, sequenced in a study of a mutant IDH1 vaccine in newly diagnosed glioma. Time point indicated: baseline, week 1 (first vaccination visit). Regarding treatment: pre-vaccination baseline after standard-of-care therapy. Libraries were prepared by immunoSEQ multiplex PCR; TCRdb keeps only in-frame clonotypes and omits some of them. The data contain some 100,000 clones, roughly 85% of them singletons. The sample here was PBMCs, taken from a glioma patient treated with radiotherapy, temozolomide or both. The source of these receptors is a woman aged 45-59 years with glioma.

This clone occurred a few times. The rearrangement joins TRBV4-1 to TRBJ1-1; 7 nucleotides match TRBD1. The CDR3 covers 13 residues. After removal of 2 bases from V and 6 bases from J, the junction contained 3 bases not matched to a gene. The V gene's germline CDR1 is MGHRA and CDR2 YSYEKL. CDR3 in DNA: TGCGCCAGCAGCCAAAGACAGGGCGCTGAAGCTTTCTTT. Protein: CASSQRQGAEAFF.

This clone was counted a few times. This sequence joins TRBV4-1 and TRBJ1-3; D not resolved. CDR1 is MGHRA, CDR2 YSYEKL, per germline. This CDR3 has 16 residues. The V and J ends lost 3 bases and 0 bases respectively, with 12 bases between them. CDR3 bases: TGCGCCAGCAGCCAGCTTACGGAATACTCTGGAAACACCATATATTTT. Protein product: CASSQLTEYSGNTIYF.

The V gene is TRBV6-5, the J gene TRBJ2-1, with D tentatively TRBD1 or TRBD2 (5 bases each). The CDR3 runs 14 residues. The germline V and J ends were trimmed by 7 bases and 5 bases, with 15 bases remaining between them. The germline CDR1 and CDR2 sequences are MNHEY and SVGAGI. The CDR3 DNA sequence: TGTGCCAGCAAGGAGGCAGGGAGTAACAATGAGCAGTTCTTC. Translated: CASKEAGSNNEQFF.

DNA for the CDR3: TGCGCCAGCAGCTTGTTTCAAAACTCCTATAATTCACCCCTCCACTTT. Residues: CASSLFQNSYNSPLHF. This chain uses TRBV5-1 with TRBJ1-6, with D hard to call. This CDR3 is built from 16 residues. CDR1 SGHRS and CDR2 YFSETQ come from the germline V gene. V shed 1 base and J shed 0 bases, with 8 bases lying between them. Looking up the rest from reference TRBV5-1 and TRBJ1-6 gives the full variable domain: KAGVTQTPRYLIKTRGQQVTLSCSPISGHRSVSWYQQTPGQGLQFLFEYFSETQRNKGNFPGRFSGRQFSNSRSEMNVSTLELGDSALYLCASSLFQNSYNSPLHFGNGTRLTVT.

V gene TRBV15 combines with J gene TRBJ1-1, with TRBD1 identical over 9 bases. The trim removed 3 bases at V and 7 bases at J, leaving 3 bases unmatched. Per the germline V gene, CDR1 is LNHNV and CDR2 is YYDKDF (reference sequence). This CDR3 is built from 13 residues. The chain's CDR3 is CATSRDRGLEAFF. In DNA form, the CDR3 reads TGTGCCACCAGCAGGGACAGGGGACTTGAAGCTTTCTTT. The full variable domain, completed using reference TRBV15 and TRBJ1-1, is DAMVIQNPRYQVTQFGKPVTLSCSQTLNHNVMYWYQQKSSQAPKLLFHYYDKDFNNEADTPDNFQSRRPNTSFCFLDIRSPGLGDTAMYLCATSRDRGLEAFFGQGTRLTVV.

V usage is TRBV5-6 and J usage is TRBJ1-1; 9 bases match TRBD1. Trimming removed 4 bases from V and 3 bases from J; junction bases left unmatched: 4. There are 14 residues in the CDR3. Germline V gene lookup returns CDR1 SGHDT and CDR2 YYEEEE. The CDR3, as DNA: TGTGCCAGCAGCGTACAGGGGGCCGACACTGAAGCTTTCTTT. Translation: CASSVQGADTEAFF.

V gene TRBV18 combines with J gene TRBJ2-7, with D perhaps being TRBD1 or TRBD2 (6 bases each). The CDR3 consists of 15 residues. Per germline, CDR1 KGHSH and CDR2 LQKENI. Trimming took 6 bases from V and 3 from J, leaving 18 bases between them. In DNA form, the CDR3 reads TGTGCCAGCTCCCCAGGAGGGGGTTCGGGCTACGAGCAGTACTTC. Translating gives CASSPGGGSGYEQYF.

This clone has just one count. V gene TRBV21-1 combines with J gene TRBJ2-3; no DNA check was done on the table's D call, TRBD1. TRBV21-1 is flagged as a pseudogene. This CDR3 has 15 amino acids. In DNA, the CDR3 is TGTGCCAGCAGCCACAGGGCAGACTCCACAGATACGCAGTATTTT. Protein: CASSHRADSTDTQYF.

The rearrangement joins TRBV2 to TRBJ2-4, with D possibly matching TRBD1 (5 bases). The CDR3 sequence is 13 residues long. Trimming shortened V by 7 bases and J by 9 bases, and 16 bases separated the two germline ends. From germline, CDR1 is SNHLY and CDR2 FYNNEI. This CDR3 reads CASNQGFLSIQYF. The DNA of the CDR3 is TGTGCCAGCAACCAGGGATTTCTGAGCATTCAGTACTTC.

The chain couples TRBV19 to TRBJ1-6; D call uncertain. V gave up 1 base and J gave up 9 bases, with 7 bases separating them. From germline, CDR1 is LNHDA and CDR2 SQIVND (reference sequence). The CDR3 sequence is 13 residues long. The CDR3 coding sequence is TGTGCCAGTAGTATAGGTGAGGTTTCACCCCTCCACTTT. This codes for CASSIGEVSPLHF.

This clone showed up just once. The chain has TRBV19 and TRBJ1-3; D gene uncertain. CDR3 length: 15 amino acids. V lost 4 bases and J 8 bases, leaving 18 bases between the germline ends. Germline CDR1 LNHDA, CDR2 SQIVND (reference sequence). This CDR3 reads CASSTTNDYGYTIYF. In DNA form, the CDR3 reads TGTGCCAGTAGTACGACAAATGATTACGGGTACACCATATATTTT. The complete variable domain, with remaining parts taken from reference TRBV19 and TRBJ1-3, reads DGGITQSPKYLFRKEGQNVTLSCEQNLNHDAMYWYRQDPGQGLRLIYYSQIVNDFQKGDIAEGYSVSREKKESFPLTVTSAQKNPTAFYLCASSTTNDYGYTIYFGEGSWLTVV.

V usage is TRBV2 and J usage is TRBJ2-7, with D uncertain. Germline V gives CDR1 SNHLY, CDR2 FYNNEI. V lost 4 bases to trimming and J lost 1 base, with 11 bases between them. CDR3 length: 14 amino acids. The CDR3 loop reads CASSGTEKSYEQYF. The CDR3 DNA sequence: TGTGCCAGCAGTGGAACCGAGAAGTCCTACGAGCAGTACTTC.

The rearrangement uses TRBV7-2 and TRBJ1-3; perhaps TRBD1 as D (5 bases). Germline CDR1 and CDR2: SGHTA and FQGNSA. There are 16 residues in the CDR3. V lost 9 bases, J lost 2 bases, and 20 bases lay in between. CDR3 amino acids: CASNQRAGSAGNTIYF. Written as DNA, the CDR3 is TGTGCCAGTAACCAGCGGGCAGGGTCGGCTGGAAACACCATATATTTT.

This clone turned up a few times. The J gene is TRBJ1-1, the V gene TRBV29-1; D perhaps matches TRBD1 (6 bases). V was clipped by 8 bases and J by 0 bases, with 13 bases between them. Germline V lookup: CDR1 SQVTM, CDR2 ANQGSEA. CDR3 length: 13 amino acids. CDR3 DNA: TGCAGCCCCCTGGACAGCCTGAACACTGAAGCTTTCTTT. Amino acids: CSPLDSLNTEAFF.

This chain links TRBV6-6 with TRBJ2-7; no firm D call. Trimming removed 7 bases at V and 5 bases at J, with 15 bases between. The CDR3 is made up of 13 amino acids. Germline V lookup: CDR1 MNHNY, CDR2 SVGAGI (reference sequence). DNA of the CDR3: TGTGCCAGCAATATTGCCAGCTTCCACGAGCAGTACTTC. It yields the protein CASNIASFHEQYF.

In its sample, this clone was seen a few times. The chain uses TRBV19 and TRBJ2-2; D gene unclear. Deletions cut 5 bases from V and 1 base from J, with 2 bases between. The CDR3 sequence is 12 residues long. The germline CDR1 and CDR2 sequences are LNHDA and SQIVND (reference sequence). CDR3 nucleotide sequence: TGTGCCAGTAGTGAGAACACCGGGGAGCTGTTTTTT. Amino acid sequence: CASSENTGELFF.

The chain carries TRBV29-1 and TRBJ2-5; D tentatively reads TRBD1 or TRBD2 (6 bases each). The CDR3 runs to 15 residues. Germline-derived CDR1 and CDR2 are SQVTM and ANQGSEA. Trimming left V 7 bases short and J 3 bases short, with 21 bases between. The CDR3 DNA reads as TGCAGCGCCGCCGGAGGGGGGAATCGAGAAGAGACCCAGTACTTC. Residues: CSAAGGGNREETQYF.

The chain couples TRBV29-1 to TRBJ2-1, with 7 bases fitting TRBD1. With 4 bases clipped from V and 8 bases from J, the junction kept 8 bases outside the gene matches. The V gene's germline CDR1 is SQVTM and CDR2 ANQGSEA. The length of the CDR3 is 13 residues. The CDR3 region is CSVGAGGFDEQFF. CDR3 in DNA: TGCAGCGTTGGGGCAGGGGGATTCGATGAGCAGTTCTTC.

V and J are TRBV19 and TRBJ1-6, with 9 nucleotides matching TRBD1. Germline CDR1 is LNHDA and CDR2 is SQIVND (reference sequence). V lost 7 bases and J lost 10; bases outside the gene matches: 11. The CDR3 extends over 15 amino acids. The CDR3 nucleotides read TGTGCCAGTAACCCCCGGACAGGGGCCGGGTCACCCCTCCACTTT. Protein: CASNPRTGAGSPLHF.